A selection of T cell receptor beta chains follows, all from one sample in a study of blood T cell repertoires in COVID-19. Profiling relied on immunoSEQ multiplex PCR, and the TCRdb table lists in-frame clones only, not all of them. Here the sample spans almost 200,000 clones, less than 90% being singletons. The sample taken for sequencing was peripheral blood. These receptors came from a woman in her 70s with acute or convalescent COVID-19. CDR3s include the opening cysteine and the closing phenylalanine or tryptophan. Fields, in order: V gene, J gene, clone size, D gene, CDR3 DNA, CDR3 protein. The D gene is left open where the match is weak. Only some rows state a clone size, as once, few, many or a class for expanded clones.

V gene: TRBV5-6; J gene: TRBJ1-2; clone size: -; D gene: -; CDR3 DNA: TGTGCCAGCAGCTGGCCCAACCGGGATGGCTACACCTTC; CDR3 protein: CASSWPNRDGYTF
V gene: TRBV9; J gene: TRBJ2-1; clone size: -; D gene: TRBD2; CDR3 DNA: TGTGCCAGCAGCGTAATAGCGGGAGTGCACAATGAGCAGTTCTTC; CDR3 protein: CASSVIAGVHNEQFF
V gene: TRBV7-9; J gene: TRBJ2-7; clone size: once; D gene: TRBD2; CDR3 DNA: TGTGCCAGCAGCTACCGGACCGCTTCTAGACTAGCCTCCTACGAGCAGTACTTC; CDR3 protein: CASSYRTASRLASYEQYF
V gene: TRBV10-2; J gene: TRBJ2-3; clone size: -; D gene: TRBD2; CDR3 DNA: TGCGCCAGCAGTGACCGACTAGCGGGGGGGCCCGGTACGCAGTATTTT; CDR3 protein: CASSDRLAGGPGTQYF
V gene: TRBV15; J gene: TRBJ1-5; clone size: -; D gene: -; CDR3 DNA: TGTGCCACCAGCAGTGGACAGCCCTATCAGCCCCAGCATTTT; CDR3 protein: CATSSGQPYQPQHF
V gene: TRBV7-9; J gene: TRBJ2-2; clone size: -; D gene: TRBD1; CDR3 DNA: TGTGCCAGCAGCCTCAGGACAGGGGAACGGACCGGGGAGCTGTTTTTT; CDR3 protein: CASSLRTGERTGELFF
V gene: TRBV2; J gene: TRBJ1-2; clone size: -; D gene: -; CDR3 DNA: TGTGCCAGCAGTGTCCAACAGGGTGGATCCTATGGCTACACCTTC; CDR3 protein: CASSVQQGGSYGYTF
V gene: TRBV29-1; J gene: TRBJ2-7; clone size: -; D gene: TRBD2; CDR3 DNA: TGCAGTGGCGGGGGGAACTCCTACGAGCAGTACTTC; CDR3 protein: CSGGGNSYEQYF
V gene: TRBV24-1; J gene: TRBJ2-5; clone size: -; D gene: -; CDR3 DNA: TGTGCCACCAGTGATGGATCAGCGGTAGGACAGACCCAGTACTTC; CDR3 protein: CATSDGSAVGQTQYF
V gene: TRBV28; J gene: TRBJ2-1; clone size: -; D gene: -; CDR3 DNA: TGTGCCAGCACCCCCGGGGGCGGGAGAGGGACCTACAATGAGCAGTTCTTC; CDR3 protein: CASTPGGGRGTYNEQFF
V gene: TRBV4-1; J gene: TRBJ1-1; clone size: -; D gene: -; CDR3 DNA: TGCGCCAGCAGCCAAGGGGGGGGCAGCATGAACACTGAAGCTTTCTTT; CDR3 protein: CASSQGGGSMNTEAFF
V gene: TRBV7-6; J gene: TRBJ1-5; clone size: -; D gene: TRBD1; CDR3 DNA: TGTGCCAGCAGCTTAGGGACAGGCCTTCATCAGCCCCAGCATTTT; CDR3 protein: CASSLGTGLHQPQHF
V gene: TRBV15; J gene: TRBJ2-2; clone size: -; D gene: TRBD1; CDR3 DNA: TGTGCCACCAGCAAGGACAGGGTGAACACCGGGGAGCTGTTTTTT; CDR3 protein: CATSKDRVNTGELFF
V gene: TRBV14; J gene: TRBJ2-7; clone size: -; D gene: TRBD2; CDR3 DNA: TGTGCCAGCAGCCCCAACACGGGTCTAGCGGGTTTTTTTTACGAGCAGTACTTC; CDR3 protein: CASSPNTGLAGFFYEQYF
V gene: TRBV10-3; J gene: TRBJ2-3; clone size: -; D gene: TRBD2; CDR3 DNA: TGTGCCATACGTAGGGGACTAGCGGGGGGACGTAGCACAGATACGCAGTATTTT; CDR3 protein: CAIRRGLAGGRSTDTQYF
V gene: TRBV28; J gene: TRBJ1-5; clone size: -; D gene: -; CDR3 DNA: TGTGCCAGCCCTTCAGGGGACCAGCCCCAGCATTTT; CDR3 protein: CASPSGDQPQHF
V gene: TRBV7-2; J gene: TRBJ1-4; clone size: -; D gene: -; CDR3 DNA: TGTGCCAGCAGCGTCGGGACTGCAACTAATGAAAAACTGTTTTTT; CDR3 protein: CASSVGTATNEKLFF
V gene: TRBV12-3/TRBV12-4; J gene: TRBJ2-5; clone size: -; D gene: -; CDR3 DNA: TGTGCCAGCAGTTTTACAGAAGAGACCCAGTACTTC; CDR3 protein: CASSFTEETQYF
V gene: TRBV7-2; J gene: TRBJ2-1; clone size: once; D gene: TRBD2; CDR3 DNA: TGTGCCAGCAGCTCATCCGGGACTAGCGGGGCCGATGAGCAGTTCTTC; CDR3 protein: CASSSSGTSGADEQFF
V gene: TRBV7-2; J gene: TRBJ1-1; clone size: -; D gene: -; CDR3 DNA: TGTGCCAGCAGCTTGGGGCCGAAAACCTTAAAACAGGGCACCCGGGAAGCTTTCTTT; CDR3 protein: CASSLGPKTLKQGTREAFF
V gene: TRBV6-1; J gene: TRBJ1-5; clone size: once; D gene: -; CDR3 DNA: TGTGCCAGCAGTGAAGCGGCTCTCGCCCAGCATTTT; CDR3 protein: CASSEAALAQHF
V gene: TRBV5-1; J gene: TRBJ2-1; clone size: -; D gene: -; CDR3 DNA: TGCGCCAGCAGCTTGGGGGGGCCTAGTGAGCAGTTCTTC; CDR3 protein: CASSLGGPSEQFF
V gene: TRBV2; J gene: TRBJ1-1; clone size: few; D gene: TRBD1; CDR3 DNA: TGTGCCAGCAGTCCGGACAGGGTGAAAGCTTTCTTT; CDR3 protein: CASSPDRVKAFF
V gene: TRBV6-5; J gene: TRBJ1-2; clone size: once; D gene: TRBD1; CDR3 DNA: TGTGCCAGCAGTAGGACAGGGGGCTATGGCTACACCTTC; CDR3 protein: CASSRTGGYGYTF
V gene: TRBV5-1; J gene: TRBJ1-1; clone size: -; D gene: -; CDR3 DNA: TGCGCCAGCAGCGAGGACCCCGGGGGCACTGAAGCTTTCTTT; CDR3 protein: CASSEDPGGTEAFF
V gene: TRBV28; J gene: TRBJ1-5; clone size: -; D gene: -; CDR3 DNA: TGTGCCAGCAGTTTATTTTGGACACAGAATCAGCCCCAGCATTTT; CDR3 protein: CASSLFWTQNQPQHF
V gene: TRBV7-6; J gene: TRBJ2-1; clone size: -; D gene: TRBD1; CDR3 DNA: TGTGCCAGCAGCTTAGAGATTGGGACAGGCAATGAGCAGTTCTTC; CDR3 protein: CASSLEIGTGNEQFF
V gene: TRBV29-1; J gene: TRBJ1-1; clone size: -; D gene: -; CDR3 DNA: TGCAGCGTTGAAGTGGGAGGGCAGAACACTGAAGCTTTCTTT; CDR3 protein: CSVEVGGQNTEAFF
V gene: TRBV19; J gene: TRBJ1-5; clone size: -; D gene: -; CDR3 DNA: TGTGCCAGTCAGGACAGCCAACTCAATCAGCCCCAGCATTTT; CDR3 protein: CASQDSQLNQPQHF
V gene: TRBV3-1/TRBV3-2; J gene: TRBJ2-2; clone size: -; D gene: -; CDR3 DNA: TGTGCCAGCAGCCGGGGCAGGGCCCTCACCGGGGAGCTGTTTTTT; CDR3 protein: CASSRGRALTGELFF
V gene: TRBV15; J gene: TRBJ1-4; clone size: -; D gene: TRBD1; CDR3 DNA: TGTGCCACCAGCAGTATGGGGACAGGGCTGGAAGAAAAACTGTTTTTT; CDR3 protein: CATSSMGTGLEEKLFF
V gene: TRBV29-1; J gene: TRBJ2-3; clone size: -; D gene: -; CDR3 DNA: TGCAGCGTTGAGTTCGGAGCAGCCACGCAGTATTTT; CDR3 protein: CSVEFGAATQYF
V gene: TRBV5-4; J gene: TRBJ2-3; clone size: -; D gene: -; CDR3 DNA: TGTGCCAGCAGCTCGGTGGGCACAGATACGCAGTATTTT; CDR3 protein: CASSSVGTDTQYF
V gene: TRBV11-2; J gene: TRBJ2-7; clone size: -; D gene: -; CDR3 DNA: TGTGCCAGCAGCAGGTCATCGGACTCAGGCTACGAGCAGTACTTC; CDR3 protein: CASSRSSDSGYEQYF
V gene: TRBV7-8; J gene: TRBJ1-2; clone size: -; D gene: TRBD1; CDR3 DNA: TGTGCCAGCAGCCCCCGGACAGGTGGGAACTATGGCTACACCTTC; CDR3 protein: CASSPRTGGNYGYTF
V gene: TRBV27; J gene: TRBJ2-7; clone size: -; D gene: TRBD2; CDR3 DNA: TGTGCCAGCAGCCGTGGCGTTTTGGCGGGAGGTTCCTACGAGCAGTACTTC; CDR3 protein: CASSRGVLAGGSYEQYF
V gene: TRBV11-3; J gene: TRBJ2-7; clone size: once; D gene: TRBD1; CDR3 DNA: TGTGCCAGCAGCTCCGAGGGGACAGGGCGCTCCTACGAGCAGTACTTC; CDR3 protein: CASSSEGTGRSYEQYF
V gene: TRBV11-2; J gene: TRBJ2-2; clone size: -; D gene: -; CDR3 DNA: TGTGCCAGCAGTCCCTGGGGTAGCGTGAGTTTGGGGGAGCTGTTTTTT; CDR3 protein: CASSPWGSVSLGELFF
V gene: TRBV5-1; J gene: TRBJ2-2; clone size: -; D gene: TRBD2; CDR3 DNA: TGCGCCAGCAGCTTGTTCGCCCTGGGACTAGCGGGGGTTACCGGGGAGCTGTTTTTT; CDR3 protein: CASSLFALGLAGVTGELFF
V gene: TRBV6-6; J gene: TRBJ2-3; clone size: -; D gene: TRBD2; CDR3 DNA: TGTGCCAGCAGGTCCGGGACTAGCGGGACAGATACGCAGTATTTT; CDR3 protein: CASRSGTSGTDTQYF
V gene: TRBV11-3; J gene: TRBJ2-2; clone size: -; D gene: TRBD1; CDR3 DNA: TGTGCCAGCAGCTTAGCCAGGGGGCAAAACGGGGAGCTGTTTTTT; CDR3 protein: CASSLARGQNGELFF
V gene: TRBV11-3; J gene: TRBJ2-7; clone size: -; D gene: -; CDR3 DNA: TGTGCCAGCAGTGGTGGTGGTACAAAGTCCTACGAGCAGTACTTC; CDR3 protein: CASSGGGTKSYEQYF
V gene: TRBV11-3; J gene: TRBJ1-1; clone size: -; D gene: -; CDR3 DNA: TGTGCCAGCAGTTTCTTTGGTGGAGCGTGGAACACTGAAGCTTTCTTT; CDR3 protein: CASSFFGGAWNTEAFF
V gene: TRBV7-6; J gene: TRBJ2-7; clone size: few; D gene: TRBD1; CDR3 DNA: TGTGCCAGCAGCTATAACAGGGGCTACGAGCAGTACTTC; CDR3 protein: CASSYNRGYEQYF
V gene: TRBV13; J gene: TRBJ2-3; clone size: -; D gene: -; CDR3 DNA: TGTGCCAGCAGCTTAGTCTCAGGTACAGATACGCAGTATTTT; CDR3 protein: CASSLVSGTDTQYF
V gene: TRBV6-5; J gene: TRBJ1-1; clone size: -; D gene: TRBD1; CDR3 DNA: TGTGCCAGCAGCCGACCAGGGGGCACTGAAGCTTTCTTT; CDR3 protein: CASSRPGGTEAFF
V gene: TRBV11-2; J gene: TRBJ1-2; clone size: -; D gene: -; CDR3 DNA: TGTGCCAGCAGCTATTGGGGCCTTGGCTACACCTTC; CDR3 protein: CASSYWGLGYTF
V gene: TRBV2; J gene: TRBJ2-7; clone size: -; D gene: -; CDR3 DNA: TGTGCCAGCAATGGTCAGGGGTGGTACGAGCAGTACTTC; CDR3 protein: CASNGQGWYEQYF
V gene: TRBV3-1/TRBV3-2; J gene: TRBJ1-1; clone size: -; D gene: TRBD1; CDR3 DNA: TGTGCCAGCAGCCAAGTCACAGGGGGCCTCGACACTGAAGCTTTCTTT; CDR3 protein: CASSQVTGGLDTEAFF
V gene: TRBV19; J gene: TRBJ1-5; clone size: -; D gene: TRBD1; CDR3 DNA: TGTGCCAGTAAAGACAGGGCAAATAGCAATCAGCCCCAGCATTTT; CDR3 protein: CASKDRANSNQPQHF
V gene: TRBV18; J gene: TRBJ2-2; clone size: -; D gene: TRBD1; CDR3 DNA: TGTGCCAGCTCACTAGGACAGGTATCGAACACCGGGGAGCTGTTTTTT; CDR3 protein: CASSLGQVSNTGELFF